Listed below are T cell receptor beta chains from one sample, sequenced in a study of beta chain features in type 1 diabetes. The table came from immunoSEQ multiplex PCR; TCRdb's copy has only in-frame clones and leaves some out. The sample contains 900,000 or so clones, 17% of which appear only once. The sequencing sample was made of naive CD4+ T cells from blood. The source is a woman younger than 30 in good health. CDR3s include the opening cysteine and the closing phenylalanine or tryptophan. Clone size, where shown, is once, few, many, or a class for clones that have expanded.

V gene	clone size	J gene	CDR3 protein
TRBV28	few	TRBJ1-5	CASRLRTVLPSSQHF
TRBV7-8	few	TRBJ2-7	CASSQAPAGENYEQYF
TRBV7-2	.	TRBJ1-1	CASSLGPYNTEAFF
TRBV7-2	.	TRBJ2-1	CASSLGLGEQFF
TRBV9	.	TRBJ2-2	CASSVVGSGAGELFF
TRBV9	few	TRBJ2-3	CASSRLSSTDTQYF
TRBV4-2	.	TRBJ1-5	CASSQEDGDNQPQHF
TRBV7-3	few	TRBJ2-5	CASSFTGGETQYF
TRBV6-6	few	TRBJ2-5	CASSYQETQYF
TRBV2	.	TRBJ1-1	CASSQEQGNTEAFF
TRBV18	.	TRBJ2-7	CASSPSEGQGYEQYF
TRBV7-2	.	TRBJ2-1	CASSFGDYLYNEQFF
TRBV7-2	few	TRBJ1-2	CASSPRTGGSKLGYTF
TRBV7-2	.	TRBJ2-3	CASSDRLAYVSQYF
TRBV6-6	few	TRBJ1-2	CASSPPTVGVLGYTF